This TCR beta chain was documented in a study of OX40 agonist ivuxolimab in advanced cancers. Study-wide context: Six ivuxolimab dose levels, 0.01 to 10 mg/kg, were given intravenously every 2 weeks. Regarding the study as a whole: Clonal expansion by week 6 occurred in CD4+ and CD8+ blood T cells (at 0.1 to 3.0 mg/kg).

Germline CDR1 SQVTM, CDR2 ANQGSEA. Trimming cost V 4 bases and J 2 bases, with 15 bases left between them. This CDR3 has 14 residues. The method was immunoSEQ multiplex PCR; TCRdb's version includes in-frame clones alone and lacks a portion of them. The sample includes fewer than 70,000 clones, over 65% of them seen just once. The table lists this clone with a count of one. Its cognate antigen is unknown. A history of autoimmune disease or systemic immunosuppression excluded patients. The rearrangement uses TRBV29-1 and TRBJ2-7; tentative D call: TRBD1 (6 bases). Sequencing used CD4+ or CD8+ T cells sorted from blood, obtained in a trial of the OX40 agonist ivuxolimab. This TCR was recovered from an adult with an advanced solid tumor such as melanoma, head and neck, liver or kidney cancer. This CDR3 is CSVVDTGIPYEQYF. As DNA, the CDR3 is TGCAGCGTTGTAGACACAGGGATCCCCTACGAGCAGTACTTC.